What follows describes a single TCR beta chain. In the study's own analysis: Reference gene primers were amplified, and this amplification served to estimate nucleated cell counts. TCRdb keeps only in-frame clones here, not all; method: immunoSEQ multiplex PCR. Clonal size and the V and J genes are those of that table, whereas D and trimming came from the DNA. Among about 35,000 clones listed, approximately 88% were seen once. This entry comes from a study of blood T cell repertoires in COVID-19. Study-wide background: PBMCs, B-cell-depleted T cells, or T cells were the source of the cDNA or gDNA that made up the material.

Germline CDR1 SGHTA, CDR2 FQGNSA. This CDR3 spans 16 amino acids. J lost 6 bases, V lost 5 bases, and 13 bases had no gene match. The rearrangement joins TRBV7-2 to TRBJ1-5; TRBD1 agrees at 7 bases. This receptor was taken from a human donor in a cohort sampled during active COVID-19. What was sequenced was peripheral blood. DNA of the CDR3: TGTGCCAGCAGCCAAGTTAGGACAGGATTCGGTCAGCCCCAGCATTTT. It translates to CASSQVRTGFGQPQHF.